The rows below give T cell receptor beta chains drawn from one sample of a study of blood T cell repertoires in COVID-19. Libraries were prepared by immunoSEQ multiplex PCR; TCRdb keeps only in-frame clonotypes and omits some of them. Of roughly 250,000 clones in the sample, about 85% are singletons; the top ten hold about 6%. The sample was PBMCs or T cells enriched from blood (not recorded which). These receptors were collected from a woman between 25 and 40 years old with acute COVID-19. The CDR3 runs from the conserved cysteine through the conserved F or W. D genes are given only for firm matches. Expanded clones get a size class; other rows say once, few or many, or leave the size out.

TRBD1	-	15	TRBV30	TRBJ1-2	CAWSVSWTGNYGYTF	TGTGCCTGGAGTGTATCTTGGACAGGCAACTATGGCTACACCTTC
TRBD2	-	17	TRBV18	TRBJ2-1	CASSPLAGGSSYNEQFF	TGTGCCAGCTCACCTCTAGCGGGAGGGAGCTCCTACAATGAGCAGTTCTTC
TRBD1	-	14	TRBV28	TRBJ1-1	CASTGGPLNTEAFF	TGTGCCAGTACAGGGGGACCTCTGAACACTGAAGCTTTCTTT
TRBD2	-	17	TRBV7-9	TRBJ2-2	CASSLFSGGPGTGELFF	TGTGCCAGCAGCTTGTTCAGCGGGGGGCCGGGCACCGGGGAGCTGTTTTTT
TRBD1	few	13	TRBV5-6	TRBJ2-5	CASSLRTGETQYF	TGTGCCAGCAGTCTCCGGACAGGCGAGACCCAGTACTTC
TRBD1	-	16	TRBV24-1	TRBJ1-5	CATSDPKRQGPSIQHF	TGTGCCACCAGTGATCCAAAGCGACAGGGACCCTCCATCCAGCATTTT
-	-	15	TRBV6-5	TRBJ2-4	CASTGQPIAKNIQYF	TGTGCCAGCACCGGACAGCCTATAGCCAAAAACATTCAGTACTTC
TRBD1	-	15	TRBV2	TRBJ1-2	CASSSGQVTNYGYTF	TGTGCCAGCAGCTCGGGACAGGTGACTAACTATGGCTACACCTTC
-	-	14	TRBV6-1	TRBJ1-1	CASSEWGGWTEAFF	TGTGCCAGCAGTGAATGGGGGGGCTGGACTGAAGCTTTCTTT
-	-	15	TRBV27	TRBJ1-3	CASSPRGRPGNTIYF	TGTGCCAGCAGTCCCCGGGGGAGGCCTGGAAACACCATATATTTT
TRBD2	-	15	TRBV7-9	TRBJ2-1	CASPGGLADYNEQFF	TGTGCCAGCCCAGGGGGACTAGCGGACTACAATGAGCAGTTCTTC
TRBD1	-	15	TRBV29-1	TRBJ1-1	CSVWDSRTMNTEAFF	TGCAGCGTTTGGGACAGCCGAACCATGAACACTGAAGCTTTCTTT
TRBD1	-	14	TRBV11-2	TRBJ2-5	CASSTGQGQETQYF	TGTGCCAGCAGTACTGGACAGGGTCAAGAGACCCAGTACTTC
-	-	14	TRBV10-1	TRBJ2-1	CASSEAARRNEQFF	TGCGCCAGCAGTGAGGCGGCTCGGAGGAATGAGCAGTTCTTC
-	-	13	TRBV2	TRBJ1-5	CASIRDYNQPQHF	TGTGCCAGCATACGGGACTACAATCAGCCCCAGCATTTT
-	-	14	TRBV7-9	TRBJ1-1	CASSAYRLNTEAFF	TGTGCCAGCAGCGCTTACAGGCTGAACACTGAAGCTTTCTTT
-	-	12	TRBV5-6	TRBJ1-1	CASSLNKNEAFF	TGTGCCAGCAGCTTGAACAAAAATGAAGCTTTCTTT
TRBD2	-	16	TRBV7-9	TRBJ2-1	CASSLATSEVYNEQFF	TGTGCCAGCAGCTTAGCGACTAGCGAAGTGTACAATGAGCAGTTCTTC
-	-	13	TRBV28	TRBJ1-2	CASSPGQSYGYTF	TGTGCCAGCAGTCCCGGACAGTCTTATGGCTACACCTTC
TRBD2	once	14	TRBV7-3	TRBJ2-1	CASSRLAEVGEQFF	TGTGCCAGCAGCCGACTAGCGGAGGTGGGGGAGCAGTTCTTC
-	-	13	TRBV11-3	TRBJ1-6	CAIQGPSLSPLHF	TGTGCCATCCAGGGGCCATCCCTTTCACCCCTCCACTTT
TRBD2	once	15	TRBV7-6	TRBJ2-1	CASSSLAGGPNEQFF	TGTGCCAGCAGCTCCCTAGCGGGGGGCCCCAATGAGCAGTTCTTC
TRBD1	-	17	TRBV15	TRBJ1-1	CATSRPIRTGLNTEAFF	TGTGCCACCAGCAGACCGATCAGGACAGGCCTGAACACTGAAGCTTTCTTT
TRBD2	-	15	TRBV7-9	TRBJ2-5	CASSERGGQVETQYF	TGTGCCAGCAGCGAGCGGGGGGGCCAGGTGGAGACCCAGTACTTC
TRBD1	-	14	TRBV19	TRBJ2-7	CASSRDSQISEQYF	TGTGCCAGTAGCCGGGACAGCCAAATTTCTGAGCAGTACTTC
TRBD1	-	12	TRBV12-3/TRBV12-4	TRBJ2-7	CASRQGAYEQYF	TGTGCCAGCAGGCAGGGGGCGTACGAGCAGTACTTC
-	-	16	TRBV7-8	TRBJ2-5	CASSPPLAGSGETQYF	TGTGCCAGCAGCCCCCCCCTTGCGGGGTCCGGCGAGACCCAGTACTTC
TRBD1	-	12	TRBV29-1	TRBJ2-5	CSVDRGRETQYF	TGCAGCGTTGACAGGGGGCGAGAGACCCAGTACTTC
-	once	15	TRBV7-6	TRBJ2-2	CASSRGPTGSGELFF	TGTGCCAGCAGCCGCGGACCGACGGGGAGCGGGGAGCTGTTTTTT
-	-	15	TRBV9	TRBJ2-5	CASSARGASQETQYF	TGTGCCAGCAGCGCCCGTGGGGCCTCCCAAGAGACCCAGTACTTC
-	-	15	TRBV7-3	TRBJ2-3	CASSLNAGSTDTQYF	TGTGCCAGCAGCTTAAACGCGGGAAGTACAGATACGCAGTATTTT
-	once	13	TRBV28	TRBJ1-2	CASSLWETSGYTF	TGTGCCAGCAGTTTATGGGAGACCAGCGGCTACACCTTC
-	-	13	TRBV6-2/TRBV6-3	TRBJ2-7	CASSSHTSYEQYF	TGTGCCAGCAGCTCTCACACCTCCTACGAGCAGTACTTC
-	-	15	TRBV2	TRBJ1-4	CASSEATGGNEKLFF	TGTGCCAGCAGTGAAGCTACGGGGGGTAATGAAAAACTGTTTTTT
-	-	15	TRBV29-1	TRBJ2-1	CSVFLYVEIVNEQFF	TGCAGCGTTTTTCTGTATGTGGAGATAGTCAATGAGCAGTTCTTC
-	-	16	TRBV3-1/TRBV3-2	TRBJ2-3	CASSQGYGRGSDTQYF	TGTGCCAGCAGCCAAGGGTACGGGCGGGGCTCGGATACGCAGTATTTT
-	-	15	TRBV28	TRBJ1-4	CASRDSLISNEKLFF	TGTGCCAGCAGGGACAGCCTCATTTCTAATGAAAAACTGTTTTTT
TRBD1	-	17	TRBV6-6	TRBJ1-6	CASSPHNTGGRGSPLHF	TGTGCCAGCAGTCCTCACAATACAGGGGGCCGAGGTTCACCCCTCCACTTT
-	-	13	TRBV24-1	TRBJ2-1	CATSEPARGEQFF	TGTGCCACCAGTGAGCCTGCTAGGGGTGAGCAGTTCTTC
TRBD2	-	16	TRBV10-2	TRBJ2-7	CASSEYMASGPYEQYF	TGCGCCAGCAGTGAGTATATGGCTAGCGGCCCCTACGAGCAGTACTTC
-	-	16	TRBV25-1	TRBJ1-3	CASSAPGQISGNTIYF	TGTGCCAGCAGTGCCCCTGGACAGATCTCTGGAAACACCATATATTTT
TRBD2	once	16	TRBV19	TRBJ2-1	CASGIAGTSSYNEQFF	TGTGCCAGTGGAATAGCGGGGACTAGCTCCTACAATGAGCAGTTCTTC
TRBD1	-	15	TRBV6-5	TRBJ1-3	CASSRLPDRGDTIYF	TGTGCCAGCAGCCGCCTCCCCGACAGGGGTGACACCATATATTTT
TRBD1	-	15	TRBV5-1	TRBJ1-6	CASSLEGTDNSPLHF	TGCGCCAGCAGCTTGGAAGGGACAGATAATTCACCCCTCCACTTT
TRBD2	-	15	TRBV27	TRBJ2-7	CASSKNGRAPYEQYF	TGTGCCAGCAGTAAGAACGGGAGGGCCCCCTACGAGCAGTACTTC